This T cell receptor (beta chain) was found in a study of T-cell reconstitution after alpha-beta-depleted transplantation in children. Study results and limitations: Surviving recipient T cells and thymic progenitors underlay high day-60 TCRbeta diversity in some patients. Where alpha-beta T cells came from about two months after transplant was reportedly several hundred expanded graft clones. The authors attributed T-cell counts and diversity one year after transplant mostly to newly produced T cells.

Germline CDR1 and CDR2: DFQATT and SNEGSKA (reference sequence). Trimming removed 6 bases from V and 2 bases from J, with 17 bases in between. The length of the CDR3 is 15 residues. It was with unique molecular identifiers that the TCRbeta library was prepared. TCRdb re-analysed the PCR reads in MiXCR, keeping a single row per CDR3 protein. The sample records 95,000 to 150,000 distinct CDR3 sequences, under 25% being singletons. This clonotype has a count of ten or more. What it binds is unknown. This receptor was identified in a male patient between 2 and 15 years old who had a stem cell transplant for chronic granulomatous disease, so the T cells may come from the graft donor. The specimen comprised PBMCs, mostly from graft donor cells, sampled 180 days after TCRalphabeta/CD19-depleted stem cell transplant. The V and J genes are TRBV20-1 and TRBJ2-1; D unclear. The CDR3 DNA reads as TGCAGTGCAGAGCTCACCGTCGGCACCTACAATGAGCAGTTCTTC. It yields the protein CSAELTVGTYNEQFF.